This T cell receptor (beta chain) was identified during a study of T cell changes during pregnancy in multiple sclerosis. Per germline, CDR1 SGHNT and CDR2 YYREEE (reference sequence). This CDR3 has 15 residues. Germline trimming cut 2 bases from V and 7 bases from J; bases unmatched to any gene: 6. Sequenced by immunoSEQ multiplex PCR; TCRdb stores in-frame clones only, minus some. Of 40,000 or so clones listed, 92% are singletons. The sample consisted of CD8+ T cells from peripheral blood mononuclear cells, taken in the third trimester of pregnancy. The V gene is TRBV5-4, the J gene TRBJ1-2; TRBD1 agrees at 12 bases. This receptor was identified in a female donor with multiple sclerosis, enrolled in a pregnancy study. CDR3 sequence: CASSLRDRGLFGYTF. DNA for the CDR3: TGTGCCAGCAGCTTACGGGACAGGGGGCTTTTTGGCTACACCTTC. The full variable domain, completed using reference TRBV5-4 and TRBJ1-2, is ETGVTQSPTHLIKTRGQQVTLRCSSQSGHNTVSWYQQALGQGPQFIFQYYREEENGRGNFPPRFSGLQFPNYSSELNVNALELDDSALYLCASSLRDRGLFGYTFGSGTRLTVV.